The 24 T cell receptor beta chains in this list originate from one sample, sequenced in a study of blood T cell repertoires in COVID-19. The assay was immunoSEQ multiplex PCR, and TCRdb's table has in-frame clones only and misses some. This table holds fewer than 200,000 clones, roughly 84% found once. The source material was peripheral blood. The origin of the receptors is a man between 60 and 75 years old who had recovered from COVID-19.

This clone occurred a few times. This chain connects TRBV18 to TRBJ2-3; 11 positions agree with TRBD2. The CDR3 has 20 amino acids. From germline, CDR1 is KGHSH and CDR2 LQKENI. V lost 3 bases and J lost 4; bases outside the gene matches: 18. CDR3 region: CASSPIVRTDTSGGADTQYF. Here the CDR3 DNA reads TGTGCCAGCTCACCGATCGTCAGGACGGACACTAGCGGGGGCGCAGATACGCAGTATTTT.

In DNA form, the CDR3 reads TGTGCCAGCAGCGTAGTTGACAGCTCCTACAATGAGCAGTTCTTC. It encodes CASSVVDSSYNEQFF. The chain couples TRBV9 to TRBJ2-1; possibly TRBD1 for D (5 bases). V was trimmed by 0 bases and J by 0 bases, leaving 7 bases between them. CDR1 and CDR2 from the germline V gene are SGDLS and YYNGEE. This CDR3 has 15 amino acids.

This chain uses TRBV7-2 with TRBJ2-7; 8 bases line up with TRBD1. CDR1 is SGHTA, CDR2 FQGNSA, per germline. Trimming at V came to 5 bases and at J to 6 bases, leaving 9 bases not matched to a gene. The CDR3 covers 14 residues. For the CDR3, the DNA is TGTGCCAGCAGCCCCCGGACAGGGCACGCCGAGCAGTACTTC. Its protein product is CASSPRTGHAEQYF. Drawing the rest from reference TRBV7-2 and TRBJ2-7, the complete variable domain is GAGVSQSPSNKVTEKGKDVELRCDPISGHTALYWYRQSLGQGLEFLIYFQGNSAPDKSGLPSDRFSAERTGGSVSTLTIQRTQQEDSAVYLCASSPRTGHAEQYFGPGTRLTVT.

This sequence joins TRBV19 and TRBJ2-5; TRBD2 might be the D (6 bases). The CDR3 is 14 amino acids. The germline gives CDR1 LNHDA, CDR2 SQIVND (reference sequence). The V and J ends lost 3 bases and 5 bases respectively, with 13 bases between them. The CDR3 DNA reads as TGTGCCAGTAGTATTTTCGGGGGAAGGGAGACCCAGTACTTC. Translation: CASSIFGGRETQYF.

The CDR3 DNA follows: TGTGCCAGCGCCCAGGGGTATGGGAATAATTCACCCCTCCACTTT. This sequence encodes CASAQGYGNNSPLHF. The chain is built from TRBV18 and TRBJ1-6, with TRBD1 as a possible D gene (6 bases). This CDR3 is built from 15 residues. V was shortened by 8 bases and J by 5 bases, with 16 bases between the two germline ends. Looked up from germline, CDR1 is KGHSH and CDR2 is LQKENI.

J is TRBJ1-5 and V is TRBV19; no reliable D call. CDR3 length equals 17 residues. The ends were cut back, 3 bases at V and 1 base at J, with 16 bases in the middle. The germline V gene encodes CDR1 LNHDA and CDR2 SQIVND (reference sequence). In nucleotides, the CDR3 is TGTGCCAGTAGTATGTTGAGGGAAACCGGGAGCAATCAGCCCCAGCATTTT. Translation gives CASSMLRETGSNQPQHF.

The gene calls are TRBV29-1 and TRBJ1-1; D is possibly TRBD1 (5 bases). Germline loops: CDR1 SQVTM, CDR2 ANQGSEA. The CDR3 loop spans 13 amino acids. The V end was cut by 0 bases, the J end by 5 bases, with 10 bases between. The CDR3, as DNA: TGCAGCGTTGAAGAATTCCGGGGGACTGAAGCTTTCTTT. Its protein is CSVEEFRGTEAFF.

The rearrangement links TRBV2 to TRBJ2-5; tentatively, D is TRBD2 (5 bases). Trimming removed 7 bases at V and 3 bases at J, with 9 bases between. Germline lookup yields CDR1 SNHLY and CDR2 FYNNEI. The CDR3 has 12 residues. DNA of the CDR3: TGTGCCAGCACGCCAGCGGAAGAGACCCAGTACTTC. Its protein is CASTPAEETQYF.

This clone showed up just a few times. This chain's CDR3 is CASSPGTSGVTDTQYF. CDR3 DNA sequence: TGTGCCAGCAGTCCCGGGACTAGCGGGGTCACAGATACGCAGTATTTT. This chain links TRBV27 with TRBJ2-3; 13 positions match TRBD2. The CDR3 is made up of 16 amino acids. The V segment lost 5 bases and the J segment 2 bases; nucleotides outside the gene matches: 4. Germline loops: CDR1 MNHEY, CDR2 SMNVEV (reference sequence).

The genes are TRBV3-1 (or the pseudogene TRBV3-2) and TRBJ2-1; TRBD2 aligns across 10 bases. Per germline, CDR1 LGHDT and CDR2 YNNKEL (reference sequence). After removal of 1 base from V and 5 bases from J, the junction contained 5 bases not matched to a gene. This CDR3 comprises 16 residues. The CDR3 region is CASSQGGLAVNNEQFF. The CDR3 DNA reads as TGTGCCAGCAGCCAAGGCGGACTAGCGGTTAACAATGAGCAGTTCTTC.

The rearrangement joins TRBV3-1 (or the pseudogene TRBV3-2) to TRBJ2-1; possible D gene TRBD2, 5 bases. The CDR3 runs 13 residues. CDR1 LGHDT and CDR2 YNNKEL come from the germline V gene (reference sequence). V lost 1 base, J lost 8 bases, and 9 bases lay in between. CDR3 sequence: CASSQGFGDEQFF. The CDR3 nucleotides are TGTGCCAGCAGCCAAGGATTCGGGGATGAGCAGTTCTTC.

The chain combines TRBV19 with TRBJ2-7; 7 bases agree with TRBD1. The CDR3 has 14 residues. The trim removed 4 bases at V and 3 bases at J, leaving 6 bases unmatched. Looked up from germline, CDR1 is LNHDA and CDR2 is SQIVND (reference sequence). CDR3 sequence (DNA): TGTGCCAGTAGTACCCCTGGACAGGTCTACGAGCAGTACTTC. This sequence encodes CASSTPGQVYEQYF.

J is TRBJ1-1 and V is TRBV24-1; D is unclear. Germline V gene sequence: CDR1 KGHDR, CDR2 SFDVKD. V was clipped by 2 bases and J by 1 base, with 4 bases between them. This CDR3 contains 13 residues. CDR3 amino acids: CATSDYRNTEAFF. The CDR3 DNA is TGTGCCACCAGTGATTACAGGAACACTGAAGCTTTCTTT.

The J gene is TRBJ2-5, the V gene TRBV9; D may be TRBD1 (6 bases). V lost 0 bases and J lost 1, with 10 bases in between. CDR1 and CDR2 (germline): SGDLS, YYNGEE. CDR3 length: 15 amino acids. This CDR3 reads CASSVGQGIQETQYF. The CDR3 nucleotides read TGTGCCAGCAGCGTAGGGCAGGGGATCCAAGAGACCCAGTACTTC.

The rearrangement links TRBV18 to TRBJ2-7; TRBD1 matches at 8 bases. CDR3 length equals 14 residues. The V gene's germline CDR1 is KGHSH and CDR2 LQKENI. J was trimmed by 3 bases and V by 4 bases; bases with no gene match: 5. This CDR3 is CASSLWDRFYEQYF. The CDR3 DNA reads TGTGCCAGCTCACTTTGGGACAGGTTCTACGAGCAGTACTTC.

The CDR3 here is CASSRRGGYTF. The CDR3 nucleotides are TGTGCCAGCAGCCGAAGAGGAGGCTACACCTTC. The gene calls are TRBV2 and TRBJ1-2; the D is unclear. V was shortened by 6 bases and J by 8 bases, with 10 bases between the two germline ends. The CDR3 length is 11 residues. The V gene's germline CDR1 is SNHLY and CDR2 FYNNEI. Full variable domain (missing parts from reference TRBV2 and TRBJ1-2): EPEVTQTPSHQVTQMGQEVILRCVPISNHLYFYWYRQILGQKVEFLVSFYNNEISEKSEIFDDQFSVERPDGSNFTLKIRSTKLEDSAMYFCASSRRGGYTFGSGTRLTVV.

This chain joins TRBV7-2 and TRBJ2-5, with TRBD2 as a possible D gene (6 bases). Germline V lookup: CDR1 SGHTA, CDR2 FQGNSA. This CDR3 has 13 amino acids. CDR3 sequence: CAWGSGGEETQYF. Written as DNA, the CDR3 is TGTGCTTGGGGTAGCGGAGGGGAAGAGACCCAGTACTTC.

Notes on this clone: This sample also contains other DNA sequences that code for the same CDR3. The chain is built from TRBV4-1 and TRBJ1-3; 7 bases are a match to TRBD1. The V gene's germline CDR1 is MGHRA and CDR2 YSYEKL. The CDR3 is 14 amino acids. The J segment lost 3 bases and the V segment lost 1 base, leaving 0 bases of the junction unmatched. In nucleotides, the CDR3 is TGCGCCAGCAGCCAAGGACAGGGTGGAAACACCATATATTTT. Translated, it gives CASSQGQGGNTIYF.

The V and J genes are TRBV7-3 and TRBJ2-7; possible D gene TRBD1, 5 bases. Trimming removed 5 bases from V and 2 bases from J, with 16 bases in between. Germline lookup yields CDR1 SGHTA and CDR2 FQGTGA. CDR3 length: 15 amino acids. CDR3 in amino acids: CASSLQGGNPYEQYF. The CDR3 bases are TGTGCCAGCAGCCTGCAGGGCGGAAACCCCTACGAGCAGTACTTC.

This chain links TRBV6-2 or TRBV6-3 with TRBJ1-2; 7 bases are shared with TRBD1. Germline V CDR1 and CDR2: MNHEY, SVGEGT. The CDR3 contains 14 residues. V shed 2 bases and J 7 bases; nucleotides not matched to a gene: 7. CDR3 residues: CASSYDEGAPGYTF. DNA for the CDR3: TGTGCCAGCAGTTACGACGAGGGGGCGCCTGGCTACACCTTC.

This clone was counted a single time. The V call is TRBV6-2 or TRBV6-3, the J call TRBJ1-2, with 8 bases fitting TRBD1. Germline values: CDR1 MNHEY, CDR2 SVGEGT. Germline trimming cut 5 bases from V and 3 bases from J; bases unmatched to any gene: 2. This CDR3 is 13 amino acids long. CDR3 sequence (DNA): TGTGCCAGCAGTGAGACAGGGGACTATGGCTACACCTTC. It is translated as CASSETGDYGYTF.

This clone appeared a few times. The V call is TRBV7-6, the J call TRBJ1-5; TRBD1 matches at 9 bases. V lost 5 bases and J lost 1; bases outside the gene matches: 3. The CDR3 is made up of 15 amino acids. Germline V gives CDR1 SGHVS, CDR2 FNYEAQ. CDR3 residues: CASSPGTGSNQPQHF. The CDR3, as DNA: TGTGCCAGCAGCCCCGGGACAGGGAGCAATCAGCCCCAGCATTTT.

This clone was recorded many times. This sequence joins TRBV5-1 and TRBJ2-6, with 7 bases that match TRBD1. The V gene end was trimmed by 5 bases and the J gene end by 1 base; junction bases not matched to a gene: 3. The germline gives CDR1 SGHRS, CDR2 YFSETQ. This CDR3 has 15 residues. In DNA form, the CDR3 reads TGCGCCAGCAGGCTACAGGGGTCTGGGGCCAACGTCCTGACTTTC. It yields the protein CASRLQGSGANVLTF.

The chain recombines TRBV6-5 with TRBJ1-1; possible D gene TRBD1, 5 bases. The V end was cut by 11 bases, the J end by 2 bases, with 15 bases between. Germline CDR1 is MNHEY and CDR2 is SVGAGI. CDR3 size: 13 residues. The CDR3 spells CAGKLGGNTEAFF. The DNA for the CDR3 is TGTGCCGGCAAGTTGGGGGGAAACACTGAAGCTTTCTTT.